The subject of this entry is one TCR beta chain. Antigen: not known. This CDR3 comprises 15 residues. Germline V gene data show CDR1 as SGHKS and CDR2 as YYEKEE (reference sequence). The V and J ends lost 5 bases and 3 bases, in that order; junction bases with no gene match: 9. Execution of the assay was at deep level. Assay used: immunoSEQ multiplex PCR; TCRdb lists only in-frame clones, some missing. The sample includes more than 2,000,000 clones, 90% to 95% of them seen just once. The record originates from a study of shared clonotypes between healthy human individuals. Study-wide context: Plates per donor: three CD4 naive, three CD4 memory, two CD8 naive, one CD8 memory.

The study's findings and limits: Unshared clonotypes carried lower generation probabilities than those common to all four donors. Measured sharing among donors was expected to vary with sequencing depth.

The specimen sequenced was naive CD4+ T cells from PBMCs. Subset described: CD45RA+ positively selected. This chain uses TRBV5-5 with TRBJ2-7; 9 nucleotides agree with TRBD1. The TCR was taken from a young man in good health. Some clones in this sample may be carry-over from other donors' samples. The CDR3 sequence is CASSRTGGWVYEQYF. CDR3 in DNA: TGTGCCAGCAGTCGAACAGGGGGCTGGGTCTACGAGCAGTACTTC.